This T cell receptor (beta chain) came from a study of CD8 T cells in ankylosing spondylitis. Overall study findings and caveats: Fewer than ten highly homologous variants made up a TCR beta motif, and this motif appeared characteristic of ankylosing spondylitis blood.

In TCRdb, the 5' RACE reads were re-called with MiXCR into one record per CDR3 protein. The data show 700,000 to 850,000 distinct CDR3 sequences, about 11% seen once. Of note for this clonotype: Its antigen remains unidentified.

V gave up 2 bases and J gave up 2 bases, with 8 bases separating them. Germline V gene data show CDR1 as DFQATT and CDR2 as SNEGSKA (reference sequence). CDR3 length: 13 residues. Sequencing was performed on blood, either unsorted or a sorted T cell fraction (not recorded which). This sequence was found in a male donor with ankylosing spondylitis. The chain couples TRBV20-1 to TRBJ2-3; tentatively, D is TRBD2 (5 bases). CDR3 region: CSARTSNTDTQYF. The CDR3 nucleotides are TGCAGTGCTAGAACTAGTAACACAGATACGCAGTATTTT.